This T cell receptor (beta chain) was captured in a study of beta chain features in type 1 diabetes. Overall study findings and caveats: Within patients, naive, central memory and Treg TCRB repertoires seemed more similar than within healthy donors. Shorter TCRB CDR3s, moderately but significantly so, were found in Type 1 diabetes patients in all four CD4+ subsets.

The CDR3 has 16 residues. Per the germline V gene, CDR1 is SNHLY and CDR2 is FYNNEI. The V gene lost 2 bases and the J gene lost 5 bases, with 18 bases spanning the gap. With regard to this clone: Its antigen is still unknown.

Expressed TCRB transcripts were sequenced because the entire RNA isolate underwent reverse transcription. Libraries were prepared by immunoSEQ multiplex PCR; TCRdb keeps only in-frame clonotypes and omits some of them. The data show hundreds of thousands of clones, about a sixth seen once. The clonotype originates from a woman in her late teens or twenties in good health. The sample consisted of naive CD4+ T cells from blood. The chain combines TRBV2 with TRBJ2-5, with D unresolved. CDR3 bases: TGTGCCAGCAGTGAACTCGCGACCCCCGATTCGGAGACCCAGTACTTC. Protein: CASSELATPDSETQYF.